Below are 21 T cell receptor beta chains sequenced from a single sample in a study of cytomegalovirus exposure and HLA in healthy donors. Method: immunoSEQ multiplex PCR; TCRdb's copy keeps in-frame clones and lacks some. The sample records under 150,000 clones, around 86% being singletons. The sequencing input was PBMCs. The receptors were sampled from a man aged 18 to 30 in good health and CMV-seropositive.

V usage is TRBV2 and J usage is TRBJ1-6; D perhaps matches TRBD1 (5 bases). Germline CDR1 and CDR2: SNHLY and FYNNEI. V lost 8 bases and J lost 2, with 10 bases in between. This CDR3 contains 14 residues. The CDR3 sequence: CASGWGAYNSPLHF. The CDR3 DNA reads TGTGCCAGCGGATGGGGGGCCTATAATTCACCCCTCCACTTT.

V and J are TRBV5-1 and TRBJ1-1; tentatively, D is TRBD1 (6 bases). The length of the CDR3 is 18 residues. V dropped 1 base and J dropped 3 bases, with 22 bases sitting between them. CDR1 is SGHRS, CDR2 YFSETQ, per germline. The CDR3 DNA reads TGCGCCAGCAGCTTGTCCGTGACAGGAAAACTTGGGGACACTGAAGCTTTCTTT. As protein: CASSLSVTGKLGDTEAFF.

J is TRBJ2-1 and V is TRBV30; TRBD1 is a possible D gene (7 bases). The CDR3 totals 16 residues. CDR1 GTSNPN and CDR2 SVGIG come from the germline V gene (reference sequence). V dropped 0 bases and J dropped 3 bases, with 15 bases sitting between them. CDR3 DNA sequence: TGTGCCTGGAGTGTACCGCCAGGGGGGATCTACAATGAGCAGTTCTTC. Its protein is CAWSVPPGGIYNEQFF. The full variable domain, with the rest looked up from reference TRBV30 and TRBJ2-1, is SQTIHQWPATLVQPVGSPLSLECTVEGTSNPNLYWYRQAAGRGLQLLFYSVGIGQISSEVPQNLSASRPQDRQFILSSKKLLLSDSGFYLCAWSVPPGGIYNEQFFGPGTRLTVL.

The chain employs TRBV19 and TRBJ2-3, with a weak D call TRBD1 (6 bases). Trimming pared 7 bases from V and 1 base from J, leaving 21 bases between. Germline CDR1 reads LNHDA; CDR2 reads SQIVND (reference sequence). The CDR3 covers 17 residues. CDR3 amino acids: CASIRDIPPGGTDTQYF. For the CDR3, the DNA is TGTGCCAGTATTCGGGACATCCCCCCTGGGGGCACAGATACGCAGTATTTT.

The J gene is TRBJ1-1, the V gene TRBV6-5; D perhaps matches TRBD1 (6 bases). The length of the CDR3 is 12 residues. Trimming removed 6 bases at V and 10 bases at J, with 15 bases between. Germline-derived CDR1 and CDR2 are MNHEY and SVGAGI. The CDR3 sequence is CASRDGQLRAFF. CDR3 DNA sequence: TGTGCCAGCAGGGACGGACAGTTGCGAGCTTTCTTT.

This chain uses TRBV7-9 with TRBJ2-7; 7 nucleotides agree with TRBD1. The CDR3 contains 14 residues. CDR1 and CDR2 (germline): SEHNR, FQNEAQ (reference sequence). V was pared by 2 bases and J by 5 bases, with 6 bases of the junction left unmatched. CDR3 amino acids: CASSLPGTVHEQYF. The CDR3 nucleotides are TGTGCCAGCAGCTTACCAGGGACAGTCCACGAGCAGTACTTC.

V and J are TRBV18 and TRBJ2-7; D is unresolved. CDR1 is KGHSH, CDR2 LQKENI, per germline. The CDR3 covers 14 residues. The V end lost 3 bases, the J end lost 0 bases, and 9 bases lay between the germline ends. CDR3 sequence reads: CASSPGMSSYEQYF. The CDR3 region has the DNA TGTGCCAGCTCACCGGGCATGAGCTCCTACGAGCAGTACTTC.

This clone was counted only a few times. The chain employs TRBV11-2 and TRBJ1-3; 10 nucleotides line up with TRBD1. V shed 5 bases and J 5 bases; nucleotides not matched to a gene: 9. The CDR3 runs to 16 residues. CDR1 is SGHAT, CDR2 FQNNGV, per germline. In nucleotides, the CDR3 is TGTGCCAGCAGCCGAGACATGGGACAGGGGAGAAACACCATATATTTT. It translates to CASSRDMGQGRNTIYF.

This clone is a singleton in its sample. The chain is built from TRBV9 and TRBJ2-7; 9 nucleotides match TRBD2. This CDR3 is built from 15 residues. Germline values: CDR1 SGDLS, CDR2 YYNGEE. The ends lost 0 bases at V and 5 bases at J; junction bases unmatched: 6. In DNA, the CDR3 is TGTGCCAGCAGCGTAGGCCCTAGCGGGGTCCACGAGCAGTACTTC. Its translation is CASSVGPSGVHEQYF.

The gene calls are TRBV10-2 and TRBJ2-1; 14 nucleotides line up with TRBD2. With V trimmed by 9 bases and J by 8 bases, 12 bases remained unmatched. The CDR3 is 16 amino acids. In germline, CDR1 is WSHSY, CDR2 SAAADI. CDR3 nucleotides: TGCGCCAGTAAACCGGGACTAGCGGGGGTCCAAGATGAGCAGTTCTTC. This gives the protein CASKPGLAGVQDEQFF.

The genes are TRBV7-2 and TRBJ1-5; 12 bases line up with TRBD1. The germline V gene encodes CDR1 SGHTA and CDR2 FQGNSA. The CDR3 totals 15 residues. Losses at the gene ends were 5 bases for V and 5 bases for J; bases not matched to a gene: 4. This chain's CDR3 is CASSPGTGGYQPQHF. The DNA of the CDR3 is TGTGCCAGCAGCCCAGGGACAGGGGGCTATCAGCCCCAGCATTTT.

V and J are TRBV14 and TRBJ1-3; D uncertain. V dropped 1 base and J dropped 10 bases, with 11 bases sitting between them. The CDR3 is made up of 13 amino acids. Germline V gene sequence: CDR1 SGHDN, CDR2 FVKESK. The CDR3 region is CASSQVGSLTIYF. The DNA of the CDR3 is TGTGCCAGCAGCCAAGTTGGGAGCTTGACCATATATTTT.

The rearrangement links TRBV5-6 to TRBJ1-2; D possibly corresponds to TRBD1 (5 bases). The CDR3 runs to 13 residues. The V end lost 0 bases, the J end lost 6 bases, and 9 bases lay between the germline ends. Per the germline V gene, CDR1 is SGHDT and CDR2 is YYEEEE. The CDR3 loop reads CASSLVRANGYTF. In DNA, the CDR3 is TGTGCCAGCAGCTTGGTCAGGGCTAATGGCTACACCTTC.

This chain links TRBV25-1 with TRBJ2-7, with no clear D. The CDR3 spans 13 residues. Trimming shortened V by 2 bases and J by 4 bases, and 9 bases separated the two germline ends. Germline loops: CDR1 MGHDK, CDR2 SYGVNS. In nucleotides, the CDR3 is TGTGCCAGCAGTGAAGTCCGGGTTTACGAGCAGTACTTC. Its protein is CASSEVRVYEQYF.

The CDR3 nucleotides are TGTGCCAGCAGTTCGTACAGGGGGCCGGGGGAGACCCAGTACTTC. Amino acid sequence: CASSSYRGPGETQYF. The chain joins TRBV6-1 to TRBJ2-5, with 9 bases identical to TRBD1. The length of the CDR3 is 15 residues. V lost 5 bases, J lost 5 bases, and 9 bases stayed unmatched. The V gene's germline CDR1 is MNHNS and CDR2 SASEGT.

This clone was counted a few times. The chain combines TRBV9 with TRBJ1-1, with D unclear. The CDR3 loop spans 14 amino acids. V was trimmed by 0 bases and J by 1 base, leaving 7 bases between them. Germline-derived CDR1 and CDR2 are SGDLS and YYNGEE. The CDR3 coding sequence is TGTGCCAGCAGCGTAGAGTTCAGGAACACTGAAGCTTTCTTT. Protein sequence: CASSVEFRNTEAFF. The full variable domain, in which reference TRBV9 and TRBJ1-1 provide the parts outside the CDR3, is DSGVTQTPKHLITATGQRVTLRCSPRSGDLSVYWYQQSLDQGLQFLIQYYNGEERAKGNILERFSAQQFPDLHSELNLSSLELGDSALYFCASSVEFRNTEAFFGQGTRLTVV.

V gene TRBV13 combines with J gene TRBJ2-5, with 9 bases fitting TRBD1. The V segment lost 5 bases and the J segment 2 bases; nucleotides outside the gene matches: 12. The CDR3 covers 17 residues. Germline loops: CDR1 PRHDT, CDR2 FYEKMQ (reference sequence). This CDR3 reads CASSRSYRDREQETQYF. In nucleotides, the CDR3 is TGTGCCAGCAGCCGATCATACCGGGACAGGGAGCAAGAGACCCAGTACTTC.

V and J are TRBV5-1 and TRBJ2-2; D is possibly TRBD1 (6 bases). Germline V CDR1 and CDR2: SGHRS, YFSETQ. This CDR3 spans 16 amino acids. Trimming took 4 bases from V and 0 from J, leaving 13 bases between them. CDR3 sequence reads: CASSPGRTANTGELFF. In DNA form, the CDR3 reads TGCGCCAGCAGCCCAGGGCGGACAGCGAACACCGGGGAGCTGTTTTTT.

V and J are TRBV5-4 and TRBJ1-4, with 8 positions matching TRBD1. The CDR3 consists of 15 residues. V lost 4 bases and J lost 4; bases outside the gene matches: 6. Germline CDR1 reads SGHNT; CDR2 reads YYREEE (reference sequence). The CDR3 DNA reads as TGTGCCAGCAGCGTCGGGACAGGAATTAATGAAAAACTGTTTTTT. Translated, it gives CASSVGTGINEKLFF.

The V and J genes are TRBV6-1 and TRBJ2-7; TRBD2 matches 12 bases. V shed 6 bases and J 0 bases; nucleotides not matched to a gene: 0. The CDR3 runs 14 residues. Germline lookup yields CDR1 MNHNS and CDR2 SASEGT. CDR3 sequence: CASRTSGGSYEQYF. The CDR3 DNA reads as TGTGCCAGCAGGACTAGCGGGGGCTCCTACGAGCAGTACTTC.

The chain links TRBV6-5 to TRBJ2-1, with D possibly matching TRBD1 (5 bases). The V and J ends lost 5 bases and 4 bases respectively, with 9 bases between them. The CDR3 sequence is 13 residues long. CDR1 and CDR2 (germline): MNHEY, SVGAGI. Written as DNA, the CDR3 is TGTGCCAGCAGTATTAGGGGATACAATGAGCAGTTCTTC. Its protein is CASSIRGYNEQFF.